These T cell receptor beta chains were read from a single sample in a study of Graves' ophthalmopathy and Graves' hyperthyroidism. Using its own MiXCR run on the multiplex PCR reads, TCRdb lists one record per CDR3 protein. The sample records about 390,000 distinct CDR3 sequences, 15% to 20% being singletons. Sequences were obtained from peripheral blood. The origin of the receptors is an adult woman with stable Graves' hyperthyroidism. CDR3s include the opening cysteine and the closing phenylalanine or tryptophan. The D gene is left open where the match is weak. Size tells how often a clone was seen (once, few, many) or the class of an expanded clone, and some rows leave it out.

v_call: TRBV12-3/TRBV12-4; d_call: -; j_call: TRBJ2-3; clone_size: few; cdr3_aa: CASSFGDTQYF; cdr3_nt: TGTGCCAGCAGTTTTGGCGATACGCAGTATTTT
v_call: TRBV13; d_call: -; j_call: TRBJ2-7; clone_size: many; cdr3_aa: CASSHLGAGRGEQYF; cdr3_nt: TGTGCCAGCAGCCACCTGGGAGCAGGGAGAGGCGAGCAGTACTTC
v_call: TRBV2; d_call: -; j_call: TRBJ2-2; clone_size: many; cdr3_aa: CASSEWDTGELFF; cdr3_nt: TGTGCCAGCAGTGAATGGGACACCGGGGAGCTGTTTTTT
v_call: TRBV3-1; d_call: -; j_call: TRBJ2-7; clone_size: -; cdr3_aa: CASSDMTSYEQYF; cdr3_nt: TGTGCCAGCAGCGACATGACCTCCTACGAGCAGTACTTC
v_call: TRBV12-5; d_call: -; j_call: TRBJ1-1; clone_size: many; cdr3_aa: CASGAGAGTEAFF; cdr3_nt: TGTGCTAGTGGCGCCGGGGCGGGCACTGAAGCTTTCTTT
v_call: TRBV30; d_call: -; j_call: TRBJ1-1; clone_size: many; cdr3_aa: CAWSARTEAFF; cdr3_nt: TGTGCCTGGAGTGCCCGCACTGAAGCTTTCTTT
v_call: TRBV24-1; d_call: -; j_call: TRBJ1-5; clone_size: many; cdr3_aa: CATSAYHSNQPQHF; cdr3_nt: TGTGCCACCAGTGCTTACCATAGCAATCAGCCCCAGCATTTT
v_call: TRBV7-2; d_call: -; j_call: TRBJ2-7; clone_size: many; cdr3_aa: CASSLWAQGSYEQYF; cdr3_nt: TGTGCCAGCAGCTTATGGGCCCAGGGCTCCTACGAGCAGTACTTC
v_call: TRBV13; d_call: TRBD2; j_call: TRBJ2-7; clone_size: few; cdr3_aa: CASSLRERGSSYEQYF; cdr3_nt: TGTGCCAGCAGCTTACGTGAGCGGGGTAGCTCCTACGAGCAGTACTTC
v_call: TRBV24-1; d_call: TRBD2; j_call: TRBJ2-2; clone_size: many; cdr3_aa: CATSDLPGTSGRTGELFF; cdr3_nt: TGTGCCACCAGTGATTTGCCCGGGACTAGCGGGAGGACCGGGGAGCTGTTTTTT
v_call: TRBV2; d_call: TRBD2; j_call: TRBJ2-1; clone_size: few; cdr3_aa: CASSPGLAGDNEQFF; cdr3_nt: TGTGCCAGCAGCCCAGGACTAGCGGGGGACAATGAGCAGTTCTTC
v_call: TRBV19; d_call: TRBD1; j_call: TRBJ1-1; clone_size: -; cdr3_aa: CASNTPDRGRRTEAFF; cdr3_nt: TGTGCCAGTAACACACCTGACAGGGGGCGAAGGACTGAAGCTTTCTTT
v_call: TRBV12-3/TRBV12-4; d_call: -; j_call: TRBJ1-2; clone_size: few; cdr3_aa: CASSLNRILNGYTF; cdr3_nt: TGTGCCAGCAGTTTGAATCGGATTCTTAATGGCTACACCTTC
v_call: TRBV18; d_call: TRBD1; j_call: TRBJ2-4; clone_size: few; cdr3_aa: CASSPSRDRNIQYF; cdr3_nt: TGTGCCAGCTCACCATCCCGGGACAGAAACATTCAGTACTTC
v_call: TRBV24-1; d_call: -; j_call: TRBJ1-5; clone_size: many; cdr3_aa: CATSDPGLAGNQPQHF; cdr3_nt: TGTGCCACCAGTGACCCGGGACTCGCGGGCAATCAGCCCCAGCATTTT
v_call: TRBV6-2/TRBV6-3; d_call: -; j_call: TRBJ2-7; clone_size: many; cdr3_aa: CASRGSGTETTYEQYF; cdr3_nt: TGTGCCAGCAGAGGGTCGGGAACAGAAACGACCTACGAGCAGTACTTC
v_call: TRBV12-3/TRBV12-4; d_call: TRBD1; j_call: TRBJ1-1; clone_size: -; cdr3_aa: CATQTTGDNTEAFF; cdr3_nt: TGTGCCACCCAGACGACAGGGGACAACACTGAAGCTTTCTTT
v_call: TRBV12-3/TRBV12-4; d_call: -; j_call: TRBJ1-2; clone_size: many; cdr3_aa: CASSWSYRDGYTF; cdr3_nt: TGTGCCAGCAGTTGGTCTTACCGTGATGGCTACACCTTC
v_call: TRBV29-1; d_call: TRBD1; j_call: TRBJ1-1; clone_size: many; cdr3_aa: CSARTGDVAFF; cdr3_nt: TGCAGTGCTAGAACAGGGGATGTTGCTTTCTTT
v_call: TRBV6-1; d_call: -; j_call: TRBJ2-6; clone_size: many; cdr3_aa: CASSPEYSGANVLTF; cdr3_nt: TGTGCCAGCAGCCCCGAGTACTCTGGGGCCAACGTCCTGACTTTC
v_call: TRBV7-8; d_call: TRBD1; j_call: TRBJ1-1; clone_size: many; cdr3_aa: CASSPRRGLGNTEAFF; cdr3_nt: TGTGCCAGCAGCCCTCGGAGGGGGCTAGGGAACACTGAAGCTTTCTTT
v_call: TRBV4-3; d_call: -; j_call: TRBJ2-4; clone_size: few; cdr3_aa: CASSHDWSRTGNIKYF; cdr3_nt: TGCGCCAGCAGCCATGACTGGAGCCGTACGGGGAACATTAAGTACTTC
v_call: TRBV11-2; d_call: -; j_call: TRBJ2-5; clone_size: many; cdr3_aa: CASSLDRESGPQETQYF; cdr3_nt: TGTGCCAGCAGCTTAGATCGTGAGTCAGGGCCCCAAGAGACCCAGTACTTC
v_call: TRBV12-3/TRBV12-4; d_call: -; j_call: TRBJ1-1; clone_size: many; cdr3_aa: CASSLLANTEAFF; cdr3_nt: TGTGCCAGCAGTTTATTGGCGAACACTGAAGCTTTCTTT
v_call: TRBV12-5; d_call: -; j_call: TRBJ2-2; clone_size: many; cdr3_aa: CASGLPHADTGELFF; cdr3_nt: TGTGCTAGTGGTCTACCTCACGCGGACACCGGGGAGCTGTTTTTT
v_call: TRBV28; d_call: -; j_call: TRBJ2-7; clone_size: few; cdr3_aa: CASSLLAPHSNEQYF; cdr3_nt: TGTGCCAGCAGTCTACTGGCTCCCCATTCGAACGAGCAGTACTTC
v_call: TRBV12-3/TRBV12-4; d_call: -; j_call: TRBJ2-2; clone_size: few; cdr3_aa: CASSRNSAGELFF; cdr3_nt: TGTGCCAGCAGCCGAAACTCTGCCGGGGAGCTGTTTTTT
v_call: TRBV12-3/TRBV12-4; d_call: -; j_call: TRBJ1-5; clone_size: many; cdr3_aa: CASSPGASNQPQHF; cdr3_nt: TGTGCCAGCTCCCCCGGCGCCAGCAATCAGCCCCAGCATTTT
v_call: TRBV20-1; d_call: -; j_call: TRBJ2-7; clone_size: many; cdr3_aa: CSARDAVSGPYEQYF; cdr3_nt: TGCAGTGCTAGAGATGCGGTTTCAGGGCCCTACGAGCAGTACTTC
v_call: TRBV4-2; d_call: TRBD2; j_call: TRBJ2-7; clone_size: -; cdr3_aa: CASSQPPGTSGSNEQYF; cdr3_nt: TGTGCCAGCAGCCAACCTCCCGGGACTAGCGGGAGCAACGAGCAGTACTTC
v_call: TRBV7-2; d_call: -; j_call: TRBJ2-7; clone_size: many; cdr3_aa: CASSLLITYEQYF; cdr3_nt: TGTGCCAGCAGCTTATTAATCACCTACGAGCAGTACTTC
v_call: TRBV6-5; d_call: -; j_call: TRBJ1-5; clone_size: many; cdr3_aa: CASSYSRDNQPQHF; cdr3_nt: TGTGCCAGCAGTTACAGCAGGGACAATCAGCCCCAGCATTTT
v_call: TRBV6-2/TRBV6-3; d_call: TRBD1; j_call: TRBJ2-7; clone_size: many; cdr3_aa: CASSKGQGVTYEQYF; cdr3_nt: TGTGCCAGCAGCAAGGGACAGGGGGTTACCTACGAGCAGTACTTC
v_call: TRBV27; d_call: -; j_call: TRBJ2-4; clone_size: few; cdr3_aa: CASSLFRGPGENIQYF; cdr3_nt: TGTGCCAGCAGTTTATTCAGGGGTCCGGGGGAAAACATTCAGTACTTC
v_call: TRBV6-1; d_call: -; j_call: TRBJ2-6; clone_size: many; cdr3_aa: CASSEALSGPGANVLTF; cdr3_nt: TGTGCCAGCAGTGAAGCGTTATCAGGGCCTGGGGCCAACGTCCTGACTTTC
v_call: TRBV5-1; d_call: -; j_call: TRBJ1-1; clone_size: many; cdr3_aa: CASSQHANTEAFF; cdr3_nt: TGCGCCAGCAGTCAGCACGCGAACACTGAAGCTTTCTTT
v_call: TRBV7-9; d_call: TRBD1; j_call: TRBJ2-2; clone_size: few; cdr3_aa: CASSFGGTGSGELFF; cdr3_nt: TGTGCCAGCAGCTTTGGCGGGACAGGTTCCGGGGAGCTGTTTTTT
v_call: TRBV12-3/TRBV12-4; d_call: TRBD1; j_call: TRBJ1-6; clone_size: many; cdr3_aa: CASSGTDNSPLHF; cdr3_nt: TGTGCCAGCAGCGGGACAGATAATTCACCCCTCCACTTT
v_call: TRBV12-5; d_call: TRBD1; j_call: TRBJ1-5; clone_size: many; cdr3_aa: CASGLVLTRTGASNQPQHF; cdr3_nt: TGTGCTAGTGGTTTGGTGCTTACCCGGACAGGGGCGAGCAATCAGCCCCAGCATTTT
v_call: TRBV12-3/TRBV12-4; d_call: -; j_call: TRBJ1-1; clone_size: many; cdr3_aa: CASSLETRWGTEAFF; cdr3_nt: TGTGCCAGCAGTTTGGAGACAAGGTGGGGGACTGAAGCTTTCTTT
v_call: TRBV12-3/TRBV12-4; d_call: TRBD1; j_call: TRBJ1-5; clone_size: many; cdr3_aa: CASREDRVGNQPQHF; cdr3_nt: TGTGCCAGCAGGGAGGACAGGGTAGGCAATCAGCCCCAGCATTTT
v_call: TRBV6-1; d_call: -; j_call: TRBJ1-3; clone_size: -; cdr3_aa: CASSRDTGNTIYF; cdr3_nt: TGTGCCAGCAGCCGGGACACCGGAAACACCATATATTTT
v_call: TRBV28; d_call: -; j_call: TRBJ2-3; clone_size: many; cdr3_aa: CASSLLESTDTQYF; cdr3_nt: TGTGCCAGCAGTTTGCTGGAGAGTACAGATACGCAGTATTTT
v_call: TRBV4-3; d_call: -; j_call: TRBJ2-2; clone_size: -; cdr3_aa: CASSQVGGNTGELFF; cdr3_nt: TGCGCCAGCAGCCAAGTTGGGGGAAACACCGGGGAGCTGTTTTTT
v_call: TRBV7-2; d_call: -; j_call: TRBJ1-2; clone_size: many; cdr3_aa: CASSLAGVGYTF; cdr3_nt: TGTGCCAGCAGCTTAGCTGGGGTTGGCTACACCTTC
v_call: TRBV29-1; d_call: -; j_call: TRBJ2-5; clone_size: many; cdr3_aa: CSVVPPGLGRGTQYF; cdr3_nt: TGCAGCGTTGTCCCCCCGGGACTGGGTAGGGGGACCCAGTACTTC
v_call: TRBV11-2; d_call: -; j_call: TRBJ2-2; clone_size: many; cdr3_aa: CASSLVGGAGELFF; cdr3_nt: TGTGCCAGCAGCTTAGTAGGGGGGGCCGGGGAGCTGTTTTTT
v_call: TRBV3-1; d_call: -; j_call: TRBJ2-2; clone_size: few; cdr3_aa: CASSHRAGELFF; cdr3_nt: TGTGCCAGCAGCCACCGAGCCGGGGAGCTGTTTTTT
v_call: TRBV28; d_call: -; j_call: TRBJ2-5; clone_size: many; cdr3_aa: CASRPRTAPYSETQYF; cdr3_nt: TGTGCCAGCAGACCGAGGACAGCCCCTTATTCGGAGACCCAGTACTTC
v_call: TRBV11-2; d_call: TRBD1; j_call: TRBJ2-7; clone_size: -; cdr3_aa: CASSLGQAFEQYF; cdr3_nt: TGTGCCAGCAGCCTCGGACAGGCTTTCGAGCAGTACTTC
v_call: TRBV27; d_call: -; j_call: TRBJ1-3; clone_size: few; cdr3_aa: CASSLDSYSGNTIYF; cdr3_nt: TGTGCCAGCAGTTTGGACTCATACTCTGGAAACACCATATATTTT
v_call: TRBV6-1; d_call: -; j_call: TRBJ2-5; clone_size: many; cdr3_aa: CASSDGAGKETQYF; cdr3_nt: TGTGCCAGCAGTGACGGGGCGGGAAAAGAGACCCAGTACTTC
v_call: TRBV29-1; d_call: TRBD1; j_call: TRBJ2-7; clone_size: many; cdr3_aa: CSVATGVGYEQYF; cdr3_nt: TGCAGCGTGGCTACAGGGGTAGGCTACGAGCAGTACTTC
v_call: TRBV28; d_call: TRBD2; j_call: TRBJ2-5; clone_size: many; cdr3_aa: CASSLSLAGGPETQYF; cdr3_nt: TGTGCCAGCAGTTTATCGCTAGCGGGAGGGCCGGAGACCCAGTACTTC
v_call: TRBV5-1; d_call: TRBD1; j_call: TRBJ2-5; clone_size: many; cdr3_aa: CASSDGTGGFETQYF; cdr3_nt: TGCGCCAGCAGCGACGGGACAGGGGGCTTCGAGACCCAGTACTTC